This T cell receptor beta chain was observed in a study of blood T cell repertoires in COVID-19. In the authors' workflow: Nucleated cell counts were estimated from reference gene primer amplification. Produced via immunoSEQ multiplex PCR; TCRdb's table is partial and in-frame only. V and J calls and clone size are copied from that table; D and trimming were computed from the DNA. The sample shows approximately 240,000 clones, approximately 90% of them seen only once. Germline trimming cut 0 bases from V and 5 bases from J; bases unmatched to any gene: 8. Germline CDR1 reads SGDLS; CDR2 reads YYNGEE. The CDR3 covers 16 residues.

Sequenced sample: peripheral blood. This chain connects TRBV9 to TRBJ2-7, with 10 nucleotides matching TRBD2. The sequence was obtained from a woman in her 40s who had recovered from COVID-19. The CDR3, as DNA: TGTGCCAGCAGCGTAGAAGCGGGGGGGTGGATGGACGAGCAGTACTTC. As protein: CASSVEAGGWMDEQYF.